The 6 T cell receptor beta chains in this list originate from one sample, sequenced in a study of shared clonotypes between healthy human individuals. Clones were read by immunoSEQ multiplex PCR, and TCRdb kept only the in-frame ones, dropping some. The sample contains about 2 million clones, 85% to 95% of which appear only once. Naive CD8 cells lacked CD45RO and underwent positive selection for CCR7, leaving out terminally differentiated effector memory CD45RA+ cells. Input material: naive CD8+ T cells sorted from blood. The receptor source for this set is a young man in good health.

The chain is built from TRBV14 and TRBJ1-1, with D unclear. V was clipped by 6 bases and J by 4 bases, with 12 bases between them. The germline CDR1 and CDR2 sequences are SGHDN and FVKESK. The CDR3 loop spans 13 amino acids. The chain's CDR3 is CASSFELITEAFF. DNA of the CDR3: TGTGCCAGCAGTTTCGAATTGATCACTGAAGCTTTCTTT.

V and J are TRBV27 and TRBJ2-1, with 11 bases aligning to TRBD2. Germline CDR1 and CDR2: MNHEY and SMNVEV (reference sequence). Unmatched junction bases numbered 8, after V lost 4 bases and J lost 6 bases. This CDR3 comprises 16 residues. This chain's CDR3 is CASSYLAGGPSNEQFF. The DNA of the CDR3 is TGTGCCAGCAGTTATTTAGCGGGAGGGCCCTCCAATGAGCAGTTCTTC.

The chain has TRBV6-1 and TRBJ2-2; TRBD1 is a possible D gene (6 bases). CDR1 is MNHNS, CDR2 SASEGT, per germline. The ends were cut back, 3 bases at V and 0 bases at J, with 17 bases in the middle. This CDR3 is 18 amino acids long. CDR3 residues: CASSDTDSIMTNTGELFF. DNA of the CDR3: TGTGCCAGCAGTGATACGGACAGCATTATGACGAACACCGGGGAGCTGTTTTTT.

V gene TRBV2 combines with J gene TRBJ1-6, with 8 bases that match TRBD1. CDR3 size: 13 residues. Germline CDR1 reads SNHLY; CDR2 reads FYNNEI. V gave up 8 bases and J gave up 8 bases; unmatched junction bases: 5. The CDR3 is CASQGQGDSPLHF. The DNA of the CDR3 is TGTGCCAGCCAAGGACAGGGAGATTCACCCCTCCACTTT.

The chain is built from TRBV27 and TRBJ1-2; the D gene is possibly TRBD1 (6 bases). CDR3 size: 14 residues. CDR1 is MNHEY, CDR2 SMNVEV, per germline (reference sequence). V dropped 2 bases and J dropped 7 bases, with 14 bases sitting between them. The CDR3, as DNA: TGTGCCAGCAGTTTACGGGGGGGCTCGGTTGGCTACACCTTC. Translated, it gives CASSLRGGSVGYTF.

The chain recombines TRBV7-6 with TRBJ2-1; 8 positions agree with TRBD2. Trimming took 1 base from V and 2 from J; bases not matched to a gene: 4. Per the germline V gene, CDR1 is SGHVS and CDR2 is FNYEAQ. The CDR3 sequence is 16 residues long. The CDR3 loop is CASSLERGFAYNEQFF. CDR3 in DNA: TGTGCCAGCAGCTTAGAGCGGGGGTTCGCCTACAATGAGCAGTTCTTC.